This T cell receptor (beta chain) emerged from a study of response to subunit inactivated influenza vaccine. This clonotype was detected a few times. Antigen unknown. Points from the study as a whole: Each seasonal flu vaccination may recruit only limited new T cells, authors suggested.

From the RT-PCR reads, TCRdb called clonotypes with MiXCR, one entry per CDR3 protein. The sample has around 530,000 distinct CDR3 sequences; approximately 15% are singletons. CDR3 length: 13 amino acids. Per the germline V gene, CDR1 is SGHDN and CDR2 is FVKESK. V lost 1 base and J 9 bases, leaving 10 bases between the germline ends. The TCR originated in a man between 50 and 75 years old who received an inactivated influenza vaccine. V gene TRBV14 combines with J gene TRBJ2-1; the D gene is possibly TRBD1 (6 bases). The material was CD4+ T cells sorted from PBMCs, obtained around 2 years after vaccination. Here the CDR3 DNA reads TGTGCCAGCAGCCAAGCCGTAGGGGGTGAGCAGTTCTTC. Translating it yields CASSQAVGGEQFF.